This paragraph covers one TCR beta chain sequence. No antigen is known for it. The sample holds no much larger clone one base away, and base qualities are not on file. The data were obtained in a study of blood T cell repertoires in COVID-19 (dated by TCRdb to 2020 to 2022). Describing the broader study: Samples from collaborators originated in the United States, Italy and Spain and spanned both the acute and convalescent phases of COVID-19. Where available, HLA class I and class II types were obtained from metadata supplied by the sample provider rather than from assay-based typing. Sample metadata almost always included a de-identified subject ID, COVID-19 status, age in years and sex. The prospective study material was composed of cDNA or gDNA derived from T cells, B-cell-depleted T cells, or PBMCs. The dataset comprised deeply sampled blood TCRbeta repertoires from subjects exposed to, actively infected with, or recovered from COVID-19. The repertoires were released in a freely available public database intended as a resource for research on the immune response to SARS-CoV-2. Samples were obtained from the ongoing ImmuneRACE study (first 160 participants) and from 1,254 subjects provided by 6 global collaborators.

Collaborating institutions collected whole blood in K2EDTA tubes following their own protocols. For TCRbeta analysis, collaborators shipped samples as frozen whole blood, isolated PBMCs, or DNA extracted from either of those sample types. On the study overall, not on this receptor specifically: The quantity of clinical and demographic metadata differed by source and by participant and was supplied without curation.

TCRbeta CDR3 regions were amplified from genomic DNA using the immunoSEQ Assay, a bias-controlled multiplex PCR. Under the source paper's analysis protocol: The number of nucleated cells in each sample was estimated by amplification of reference gene primers within the assay. To quantify the absolute abundance of each unique TCRbeta CDR3 rearrangement, sequence reads were collapsed and filtered. Productive Simpson clonality was computed per sample as the square root of Simpson's diversity index over productive rearrangements. Not all clones reach the TCRdb copy of this immuneACCESS table, which keeps in-frame sequences only. Checked studies attribute under half of the gap to unresolved V genes and leave the rest unexplained. From that table come the V and J calls and clone size; the DNA was used to work out D and trimming. In this sample the table shows about 80,000 clones, approximately 90% of which occur a single time. The ten largest make up under 9.5% of the sample.

V is pruned by 5 bases and J by 12 bases, leaving 5 bases of the junction without a gene match. Inclusive of the bounding cysteine and phenylalanine, the CDR3 is 11 residues long. The kept DNA is CDR3 alone, 33 bases in frame from the first base. The germline V gene supplies CDR1 SQVTM and CDR2 ANQGSEA. The sequence derives from a man younger than 45 with acute or convalescent COVID-19. The sequence links TRBV29-1 to TRBJ2-1, with TRBD2 matching 9 junction bases. Sequencing was done on a sample of peripheral blood. CDR3 loop: CSVSAGGTQFF. The sequenced DNA is TGCAGCGTTTCAGCGGGGGGTACGCAGTTCTTC.